Reported below is one TCR beta chain. Its target antigen remains unknown. Base qualities were left out, and no much larger clone turns up one base away. This record belongs to a study of radiation and T cells in renal cell carcinoma (dated by TCRdb to about 2020). As for the study more broadly: In total, fewer than 55 samples, comprising some 25 tumors and 27 peripheral blood samples, were subjected to TCR beta sequencing. The last blood draw happened 4 weeks after radiation, timed to coincide with nephrectomy. Across all 50 or so samples, 4,016,671 unique CDR3 nucleotide sequences, encoding approximately 2.5 million unique CDR3 amino acid sequences, were identified. The paper's findings and limits, for the study overall: In blood, the top tumor clonotypes increased from baseline to 2 weeks after radiation and then shrank by 4 weeks, which suggests a temporary expansion of tumor-resident clones. Because pretreatment tumor biopsies were not available, the study could not determine whether clonotypes were already present within the tumor at baseline. Blood repertoire dynamics were not followed beyond 4 weeks after treatment. With a single-armed trial design, the study had no way to address how radiation dose or scheduling affects the TCR repertoire.

Its CDR3 holds 15 amino acids, cysteine through phenylalanine. CDR3 DNA only is kept here, 45 bases in frame from base 1. V is pruned by 5 bases and J by 4 bases, leaving 11 bases of the junction without a gene match. The germline V gene yields SGHVS for CDR1 and FQNEAQ for CDR2. Following the manufacturer's recommendations, the immunoSEQ kit was used to generate TCR beta libraries from genomic DNA. For library preparation, a first multiplex PCR was performed with proprietary primers, followed by a second PCR in which unique barcodes were added, and bead cleanups were performed after each round. A kit-provided positive control reaction and a negative control reaction were included in every sample batch. The final libraries were assessed on an Agilent 4200 TapeStation D1000 ScreenTape, pooled by volume, and quantified by qPCR. An Illumina NextSeq500 fitted with a MidOutput 150-cycle cartridge performed the sequencing, running 156 Read1 cycles and 15 Index1 cycles with the kit's custom primers. The pooled library was loaded at roughly 1 pM with about 20% PhiX control spiked in. Per the original workflow: The vendor-processed data were analyzed in R, and a clonotype was defined as all T cells that share the same CDR3 nucleotide sequence. For clone abundance analyses, frequencies were normalized to the 10,000 most abundant clones in each sample. Public T cell clones, which averaged fewer than five per sample, were excluded before analysis. An abundance difference of at least 32-fold between compartments was the criterion for calling clonotypes tumor-enriched or baseline blood-enriched. A beta-binomial differential abundance model was used to identify clonotypes that expanded or contracted between blood time points. Tumor-blood repertoire similarity was measured with the Baroni-Urbani and Buser coefficient, and groups were compared using two-tailed Wilcoxon tests in R. TCRdb carries this immuneACCESS record with in-frame sequences only. Its versions omit some clonotypes, under half of them owing to an unresolved V gene in the studies checked, with the rest unexplained. V and J calls and clone size follow that table, whereas D and trimming were derived from the DNA. The sample contains about 100,000 clones, 84% of them found a single time. Approximately 6.9% of the sample is in the top ten clones.

The sample's time point, from its label and the paper: blood 4 weeks post-SBRT, at nephrectomy. Per the publication, the treatment or condition label means: 15 Gy SBRT to primary tumor, nephrectomy 4 weeks later. The samples were drawn from a clinical trial, where primary renal cell carcinomas were treated with 15 Gy of stereotactic body radiation therapy and then removed by nephrectomy 4 weeks afterward. Serial peripheral blood from radiation-treated patients was sampled at baseline, 2 weeks and 4 weeks after SBRT to track tumor-enriched clonotypes. Every patient had renal cell carcinoma of clear cell pathology. The QIAamp DNA Blood Mini Kit (Qiagen) was used to prepare genomic DNA for TCR sequencing. Samples were included in the analyses only if all quality control checks were passed.

This sequence uses TRBV7-8 and TRBJ2-7; TRBD1 fits 7 bases in the junction. The source was blood, collected from a patient whose treatment included radiotherapy and nephrectomy. The clonotype was recovered from a man between 60 and 75 years old with renal cell carcinoma. The CDR3 region reads CASSVIDRVGYEQYF. The nucleotides are TGTGCCAGCAGCGTGATCGACAGGGTGGGGTACGAGCAGTACTTC.